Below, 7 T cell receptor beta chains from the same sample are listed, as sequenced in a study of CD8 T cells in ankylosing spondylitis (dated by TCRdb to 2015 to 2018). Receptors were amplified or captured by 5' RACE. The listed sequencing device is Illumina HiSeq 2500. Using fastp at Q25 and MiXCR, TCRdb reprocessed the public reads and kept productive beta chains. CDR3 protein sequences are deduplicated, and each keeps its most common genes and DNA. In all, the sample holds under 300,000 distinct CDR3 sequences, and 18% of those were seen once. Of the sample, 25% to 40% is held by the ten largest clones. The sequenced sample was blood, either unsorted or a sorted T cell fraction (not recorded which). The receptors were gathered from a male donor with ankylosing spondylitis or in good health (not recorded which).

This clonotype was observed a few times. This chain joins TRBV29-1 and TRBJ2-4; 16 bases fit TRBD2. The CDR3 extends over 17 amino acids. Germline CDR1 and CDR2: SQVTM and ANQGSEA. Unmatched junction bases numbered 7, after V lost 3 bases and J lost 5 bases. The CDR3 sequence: CSVDGWGTSGRENIQYF. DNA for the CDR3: TGCAGCGTTGATGGGTGGGGGACTAGCGGGAGGGAAAACATTCAGTACTTC.

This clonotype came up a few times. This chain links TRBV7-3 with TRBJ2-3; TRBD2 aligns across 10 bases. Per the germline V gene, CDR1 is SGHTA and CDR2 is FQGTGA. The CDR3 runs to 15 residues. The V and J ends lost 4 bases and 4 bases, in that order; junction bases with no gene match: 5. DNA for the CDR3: TGTGCCAGCAGCTCACTAGCGGGACTCCCAGATACGCAGTATTTT. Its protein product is CASSSLAGLPDTQYF.

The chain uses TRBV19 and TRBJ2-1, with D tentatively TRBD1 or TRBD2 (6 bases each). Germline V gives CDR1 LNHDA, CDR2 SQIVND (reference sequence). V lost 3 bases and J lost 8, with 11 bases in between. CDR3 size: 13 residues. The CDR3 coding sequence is TGTGCCAGTAGTATCTGGGGGGCCGATGAGCAGTTCTTC. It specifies CASSIWGADEQFF. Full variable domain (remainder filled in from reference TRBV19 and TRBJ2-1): DGGITQSPKYLFRKEGQNVTLSCEQNLNHDAMYWYRQDPGQGLRLIYYSQIVNDFQKGDIAEGYSVSREKKESFPLTVTSAQKNPTAFYLCASSIWGADEQFFGPGTRLTVL.

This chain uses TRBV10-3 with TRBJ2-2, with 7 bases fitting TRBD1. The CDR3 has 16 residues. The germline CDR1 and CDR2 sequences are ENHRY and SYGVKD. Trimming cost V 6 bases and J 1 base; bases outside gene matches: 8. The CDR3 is CAISQTGTENTGELFF. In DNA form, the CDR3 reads TGTGCCATCAGCCAGACCGGGACAGAGAACACCGGGGAGCTGTTTTTT.

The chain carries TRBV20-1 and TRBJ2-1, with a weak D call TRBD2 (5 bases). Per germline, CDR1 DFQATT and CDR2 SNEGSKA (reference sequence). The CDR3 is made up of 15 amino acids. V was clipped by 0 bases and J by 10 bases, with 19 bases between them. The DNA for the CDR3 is TGCAGTGCTAGAGATATACGGGGAGTAGCGACAGAGCAGTTCTTC. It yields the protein CSARDIRGVATEQFF.

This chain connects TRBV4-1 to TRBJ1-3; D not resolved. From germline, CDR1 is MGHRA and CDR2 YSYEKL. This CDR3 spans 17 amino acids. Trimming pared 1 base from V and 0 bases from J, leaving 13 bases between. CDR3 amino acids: CASSQVDGAGSGNTIYF. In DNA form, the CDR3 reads TGCGCCAGCAGCCAAGTGGACGGAGCGGGCTCTGGAAACACCATATATTTT.

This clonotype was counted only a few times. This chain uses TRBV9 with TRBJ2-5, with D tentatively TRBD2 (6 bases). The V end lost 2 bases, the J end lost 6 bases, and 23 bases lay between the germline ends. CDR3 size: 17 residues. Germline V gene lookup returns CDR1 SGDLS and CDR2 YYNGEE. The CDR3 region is CASSVGLGGTSGKTQYF. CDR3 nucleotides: TGTGCCAGCAGCGTGGGTCTCGGGGGAACCTCGGGGAAGACCCAGTACTTC.